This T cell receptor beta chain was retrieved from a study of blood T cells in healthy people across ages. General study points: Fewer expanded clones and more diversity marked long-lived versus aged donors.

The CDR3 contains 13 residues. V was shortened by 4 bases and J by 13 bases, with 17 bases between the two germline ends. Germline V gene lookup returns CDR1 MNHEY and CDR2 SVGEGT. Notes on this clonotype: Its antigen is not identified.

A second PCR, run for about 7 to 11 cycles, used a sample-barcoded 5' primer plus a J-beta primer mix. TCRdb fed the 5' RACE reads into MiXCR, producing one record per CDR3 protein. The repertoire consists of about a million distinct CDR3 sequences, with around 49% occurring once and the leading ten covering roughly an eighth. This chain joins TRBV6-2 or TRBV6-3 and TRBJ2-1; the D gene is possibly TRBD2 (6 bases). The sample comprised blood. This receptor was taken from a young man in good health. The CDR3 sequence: CASSSTSVETQFF. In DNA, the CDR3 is TGTGCCAGCAGTTCGACTAGTGTGGAGACCCAGTTCTTC.